This entry lists 13 T cell receptor beta chains sequenced from one sample in a study of blood T cell repertoires in COVID-19. Sequencing was performed with immunoSEQ multiplex PCR; in TCRdb, only in-frame clones are kept and a portion is missing. This sample has approximately 74,000 clones, with approximately 86% found just once. Specimen: peripheral blood. The origin of the receptors is a woman in her fifties or sixties with acute or convalescent COVID-19.

The V gene is TRBV7-8, the J gene TRBJ1-1; D ambiguous. V lost 0 bases and J 1 base, leaving 9 bases between the germline ends. CDR1 and CDR2 (germline): SGHVS, FQNEAQ. CDR3 size: 15 residues. CDR3 nucleotide sequence: TGTGCCAGCAGCTTAGCCGCTCACAGGAACACTGAAGCTTTCTTT. Translated, it gives CASSLAAHRNTEAFF.

The gene calls are TRBV6-5 and TRBJ2-7, with unresolved D. There are 12 residues in the CDR3. Trimming cost V 7 bases and J 1 base, with 8 bases left between them. Germline lookup yields CDR1 MNHEY and CDR2 SVGAGI. CDR3 amino acids: CASITESYEQYF. Here the CDR3 DNA reads TGTGCCAGCATTACTGAGTCCTACGAGCAGTACTTC.

This rearrangement joins TRBV18 to TRBJ2-5, with D tentatively TRBD1 (5 bases). V gave up 1 base and J gave up 5 bases, with 14 bases separating them. The CDR3 loop spans 15 amino acids. The germline V gene encodes CDR1 KGHSH and CDR2 LQKENI. The CDR3 reads CASSPLRQGVETQYF. The CDR3 DNA sequence: TGTGCCAGCTCACCACTACGCCAGGGTGTTGAGACCCAGTACTTC.

The chain carries TRBV5-4 and TRBJ1-2; 9 bases fit TRBD1. Looked up from germline, CDR1 is SGHNT and CDR2 is YYREEE (reference sequence). This CDR3 contains 14 residues. The J segment lost 7 bases and the V segment lost 7 bases, leaving 11 bases of the junction unmatched. CDR3 in amino acids: CASELDRGLGGYTF. For the CDR3, the DNA is TGTGCCAGCGAACTGGACAGGGGTCTTGGTGGCTACACCTTC.

The rearrangement joins TRBV6-2 or TRBV6-3 to TRBJ2-3; D possibly corresponds to TRBD2 (7 bases). Germline assignment: CDR1 MNHEY and CDR2 SVGEGT. The CDR3 totals 15 residues. Trimming stripped 4 bases from V and 5 bases from J, with 16 bases between. CDR3 sequence: CASSWSRRGGDTQYF. The CDR3 nucleotides read TGTGCCAGCAGTTGGTCTAGGAGGGGGGGAGATACGCAGTATTTT.

The rearrangement links TRBV18 to TRBJ1-4; D gene ambiguous. This CDR3 is 13 amino acids long. From germline, CDR1 is KGHSH and CDR2 LQKENI. The V and J ends lost 3 bases and 8 bases respectively, with 10 bases between them. CDR3: CASSPSGREKLFF. CDR3 nucleotides: TGTGCCAGCTCACCTTCAGGAAGGGAAAAACTGTTTTTT. Using reference TRBV18 and TRBJ1-4 for the parts outside the CDR3, the full variable domain is NAGVMQNPRHLVRRRGQEARLRCSPMKGHSHVYWYRQLPEEGLKFMVYLQKENIIDESGMPKERFSAEFPKEGPSILRIQQVVRGDSAAYFCASSPSGREKLFFGSGTQLSVL.

This chain joins TRBV10-3 and TRBJ2-5, with TRBD1 identical over 10 bases. This CDR3 has 13 amino acids. V trimming: 6 bases; J trimming: 5 bases; junction bases outside the gene matches: 3. Germline assignment: CDR1 ENHRY and CDR2 SYGVKD. For the CDR3, the DNA is TGTGCCATCAGCCGGACAGGGGGGGAGACCCAGTACTTC. Translating gives CAISRTGGETQYF.

This chain connects TRBV6-2 or TRBV6-3 to TRBJ2-7, with 13 bases fitting TRBD2. There are 15 residues in the CDR3. Germline CDR1 MNHEY, CDR2 SVGEGT. V gave up 4 bases and J gave up 0 bases; unmatched junction bases: 0. The CDR3 DNA reads as TGTGCCAGCAGTTGGACTAGCGGGAGCTCCTACGAGCAGTACTTC. It translates to CASSWTSGSSYEQYF.

This clone was counted only a few times. The chain is built from TRBV18 and TRBJ2-3, with a tentative D call TRBD1 (7 bases). This CDR3 has 16 amino acids. V was cut by 3 bases and J by 4 bases, with 17 bases left in between. Germline lookup yields CDR1 KGHSH and CDR2 LQKENI. This CDR3 is CASSPPGGRRADTQYF. Here the CDR3 DNA reads TGTGCCAGCTCACCTCCAGGGGGGCGCCGCGCAGATACGCAGTATTTT. The full variable domain, its missing parts supplied by reference TRBV18 and TRBJ2-3, is NAGVMQNPRHLVRRRGQEARLRCSPMKGHSHVYWYRQLPEEGLKFMVYLQKENIIDESGMPKERFSAEFPKEGPSILRIQQVVRGDSAAYFCASSPPGGRRADTQYFGPGTRLTVL.

This clone was recorded once. The rearrangement links TRBV6-2 or TRBV6-3 to TRBJ2-1; 12 nucleotides match TRBD2. This CDR3 has 14 residues. V was clipped by 5 bases and J by 13 bases; unmatched bases: 9. Germline assignment: CDR1 MNHEY and CDR2 SVGEGT. The CDR3 spells CASSDGTSGHPQFF. The CDR3 nucleotides are TGTGCCAGCAGTGACGGGACTAGCGGGCACCCTCAGTTCTTC.

The chain employs TRBV6-2 or TRBV6-3 and TRBJ2-7; 9 bases line up with TRBD1. J lost 11 bases, V lost 3 bases, and 14 bases had no gene match. Germline V CDR1 and CDR2: MNHEY, SVGEGT. The CDR3 covers 15 residues. CDR3 sequence reads: CASSYRPLATGGKYF. The CDR3 DNA follows: TGTGCCAGCAGTTATCGCCCCCTCGCAACAGGGGGCAAGTACTTC.

The rearrangement joins TRBV28 to TRBJ2-5; the match to TRBD1 covers 7 bases. Looked up from germline, CDR1 is MDHEN and CDR2 is SYDVKM. V shed 6 bases and J 1 base; nucleotides not matched to a gene: 5. This CDR3 spans 14 amino acids. The CDR3 coding sequence is TGTGCCAGCAGCTGGGGGACAGCCCAAGAGACCCAGTACTTC. Translating it yields CASSWGTAQETQYF. Full variable domain (remainder filled in from reference TRBV28 and TRBJ2-5): DVKVTQSSRYLVKRTGEKVFLECVQDMDHENMFWYRQDPGLGLRLIYFSYDVKMKEKGDIPEGYSVSREKKERFSLILESASTNQTSMYLCASSWGTAQETQYFGPGTRLLVL.

The rearrangement uses TRBV28 and TRBJ1-2; D remains ambiguous. V was shortened by 2 bases and J by 4 bases, with 11 bases between the two germline ends. Germline V CDR1 and CDR2: MDHEN, SYDVKM. This CDR3 has 14 residues. Here the CDR3 DNA reads TGTGCCAGCAGTTTAAACGGGAATTCCTATGGCTACACCTTC. Amino acid sequence: CASSLNGNSYGYTF.